The TCR beta chain described here comes from a study of shared clonotypes between healthy human individuals. Study-wide results and caveats: In contrast to clonotypes shared by all four donors, non-shared clonotypes had lower generation probabilities.

CDR3 length: 17 amino acids. The J segment lost 4 bases and the V segment lost 4 bases, leaving 12 bases of the junction unmatched. Germline V gene lookup returns CDR1 SGHRS and CDR2 YFSETQ. Repertoires were generated with immunoSEQ multiplex PCR, while TCRdb's copy carries only in-frame clones and drops some. The sample has more than 2 million clones, 90% to 95% seen once. On this clone itself: Its antigen is currently unknown.

Free of recent acute infections or vaccinations, the donors were healthy HIV-negative adults. The sequence came from a man between 18 and 35 years old in good health. The V call is TRBV5-1, the J call TRBJ2-7, with 12 bases that match TRBD2. Input material: naive CD4+ T cells sorted from blood. Regarding subset: CD45RA+ positively selected. The CDR3 protein is CASSLGILAGGSYEQYF. Written as DNA, the CDR3 is TGCGCCAGCAGCCTGGGGATACTAGCGGGAGGTTCGTACGAGCAGTACTTC.